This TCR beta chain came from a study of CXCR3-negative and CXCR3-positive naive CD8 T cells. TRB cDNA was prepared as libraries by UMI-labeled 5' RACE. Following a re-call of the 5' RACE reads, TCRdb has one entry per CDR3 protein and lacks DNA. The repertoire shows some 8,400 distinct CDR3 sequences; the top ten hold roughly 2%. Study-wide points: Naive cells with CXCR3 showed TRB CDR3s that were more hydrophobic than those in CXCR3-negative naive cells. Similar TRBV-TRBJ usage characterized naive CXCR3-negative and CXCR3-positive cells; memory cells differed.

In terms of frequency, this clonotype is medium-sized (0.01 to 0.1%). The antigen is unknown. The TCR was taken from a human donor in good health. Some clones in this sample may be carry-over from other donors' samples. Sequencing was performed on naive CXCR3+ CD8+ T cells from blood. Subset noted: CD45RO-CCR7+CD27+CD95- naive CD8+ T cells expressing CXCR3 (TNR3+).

CDR3 residues: CASSLRTSGMGETQYF. V usage is TRBV12-3 or TRBV12-4 and J usage is TRBJ2-5; TCRdb designates TRBD2, a call that cannot be tested without DNA. This CDR3 has 16 residues.